Only a few counts were recorded for the clone carrying this TCR beta chain. Its antigen is still unknown. Some clones are missing from TCRdb's copy, which holds only in-frame ones; the method was immunoSEQ multiplex PCR. The sample holds tens of thousands of clones, roughly 84% seen once. The data were taken from a study of OX40 agonist ivuxolimab in advanced cancers. Whole-study context: Patients were treated with ivuxolimab, an agonistic anti-OX40 (CD134) antibody. Patients undergoing dose escalation presented with hepatocellular carcinoma, melanoma, renal cell or head and neck cancer.

Regarding the study as a whole: CD8+ T cells showed, on average, more clonal expansion than CD4+ cells. The expanded peripheral T cells' antigen specificity was not determined.

Per the germline V gene, CDR1 is MNHNY and CDR2 is SVGAGI (reference sequence). J was trimmed by 4 bases and V by 5 bases; bases with no gene match: 3. This CDR3 spans 13 amino acids. The material sequenced was CD4+ or CD8+ T cells sorted from blood, taken in a trial of the OX40 agonist ivuxolimab. This chain links TRBV6-6 with TRBJ1-2, with TRBD1 identical over 8 bases. The source of this sequence is an adult with an advanced solid tumor such as melanoma, head and neck, liver or kidney cancer. CDR3 sequence reads: CASSNDRGYGYTF. DNA for the CDR3: TGTGCCAGCAGTAACGACAGGGGCTATGGCTACACCTTC.